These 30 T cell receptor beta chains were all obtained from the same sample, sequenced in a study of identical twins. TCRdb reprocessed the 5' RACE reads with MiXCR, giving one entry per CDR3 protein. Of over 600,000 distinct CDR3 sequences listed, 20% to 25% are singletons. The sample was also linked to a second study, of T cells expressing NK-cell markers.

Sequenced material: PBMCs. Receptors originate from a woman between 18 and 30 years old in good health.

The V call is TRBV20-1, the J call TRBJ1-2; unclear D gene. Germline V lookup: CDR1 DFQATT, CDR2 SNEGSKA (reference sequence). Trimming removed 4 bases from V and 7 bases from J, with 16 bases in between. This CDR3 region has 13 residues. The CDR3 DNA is TGCAGTGCTATTCGGCCGGAGCTCTTTGGCTACACCTTC. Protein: CSAIRPELFGYTF.

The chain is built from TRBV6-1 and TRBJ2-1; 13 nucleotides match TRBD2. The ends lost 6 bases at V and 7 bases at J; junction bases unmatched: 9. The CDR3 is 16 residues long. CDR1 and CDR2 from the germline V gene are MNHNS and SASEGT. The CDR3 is CASSRGLAGEGNEQFF. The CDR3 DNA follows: TGTGCCAGCAGCCGAGGACTAGCGGGAGAGGGGAATGAGCAGTTCTTC.

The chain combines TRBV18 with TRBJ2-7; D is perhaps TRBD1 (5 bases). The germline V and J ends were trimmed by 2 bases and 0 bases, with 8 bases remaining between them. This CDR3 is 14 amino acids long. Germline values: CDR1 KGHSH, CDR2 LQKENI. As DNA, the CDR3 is TGTGCCAGCTCACCAATACAGGCCTCCTACGAGCAGTACTTC. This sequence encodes CASSPIQASYEQYF.

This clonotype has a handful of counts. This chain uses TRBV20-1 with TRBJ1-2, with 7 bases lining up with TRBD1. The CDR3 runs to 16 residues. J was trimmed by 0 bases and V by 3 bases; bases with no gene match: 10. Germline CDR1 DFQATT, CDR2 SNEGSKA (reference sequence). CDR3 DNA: TGCAGTGCTAGGGGAGACTCCGGGACAGCTAACTATGGCTACACCTTC. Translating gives CSARGDSGTANYGYTF.

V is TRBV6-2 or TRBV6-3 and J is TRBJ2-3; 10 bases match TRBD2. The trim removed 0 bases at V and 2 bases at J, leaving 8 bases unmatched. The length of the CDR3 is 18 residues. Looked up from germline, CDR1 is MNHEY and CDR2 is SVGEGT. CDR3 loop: CASSYSRSGGDLTDTQYF. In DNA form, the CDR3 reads TGTGCCAGCAGTTACTCTAGGAGCGGGGGGGACCTCACAGATACGCAGTATTTT.

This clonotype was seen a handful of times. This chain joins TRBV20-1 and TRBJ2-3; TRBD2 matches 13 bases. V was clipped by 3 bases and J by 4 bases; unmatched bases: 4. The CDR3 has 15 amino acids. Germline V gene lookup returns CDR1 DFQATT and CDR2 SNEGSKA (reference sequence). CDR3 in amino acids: CSASTSGGDADTQYF. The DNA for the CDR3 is TGCAGTGCTAGTACTAGCGGGGGGGATGCAGATACGCAGTATTTT.

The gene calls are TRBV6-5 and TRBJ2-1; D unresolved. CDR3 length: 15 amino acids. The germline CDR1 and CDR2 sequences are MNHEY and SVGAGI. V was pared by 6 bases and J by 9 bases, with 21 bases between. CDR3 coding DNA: TGTGCCAGCAGCTATGTAGGCCCCGGGTTTGGTGAGCAGTTCTTC. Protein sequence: CASSYVGPGFGEQFF.

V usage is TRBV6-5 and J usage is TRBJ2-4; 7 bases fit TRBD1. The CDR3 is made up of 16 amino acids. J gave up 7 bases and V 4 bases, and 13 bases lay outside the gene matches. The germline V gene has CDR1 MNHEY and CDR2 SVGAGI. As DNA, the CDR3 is TGTGCCAGCAGTTTAAATCCAGGGGGACGCACTAACATTCAGTACTTC. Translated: CASSLNPGGRTNIQYF.

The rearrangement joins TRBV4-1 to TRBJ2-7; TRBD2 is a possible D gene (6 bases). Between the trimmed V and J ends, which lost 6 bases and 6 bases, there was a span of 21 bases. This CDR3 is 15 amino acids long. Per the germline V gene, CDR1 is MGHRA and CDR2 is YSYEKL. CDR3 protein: CASRFSSDRFGEQYF. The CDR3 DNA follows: TGCGCCAGCAGATTCTCTAGCGACCGTTTTGGCGAGCAGTACTTC.

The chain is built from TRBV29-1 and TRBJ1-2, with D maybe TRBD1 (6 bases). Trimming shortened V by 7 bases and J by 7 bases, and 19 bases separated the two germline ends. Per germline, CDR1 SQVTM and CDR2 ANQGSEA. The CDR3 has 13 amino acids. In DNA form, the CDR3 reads TGCAGCGCCGAGGATCCGGGGGCGGGTGGCTACACCTTC. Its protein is CSAEDPGAGGYTF. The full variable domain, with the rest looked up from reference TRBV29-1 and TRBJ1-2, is SAVISQKPSRDICQRGTSLTIQCQVDSQVTMMFWYRQQPGQSLTLIATANQGSEATYESGFVIDKFPISRPNLTFSTLTVSNMSPEDSSIYLCSAEDPGAGGYTFGSGTRLTVV.

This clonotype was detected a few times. Here the CDR3 reads CASRVAGGGTNEQFF. For the CDR3, the DNA is TGTGCCAGCAGAGTAGCGGGGGGAGGGACCAATGAGCAGTTCTTC. V is TRBV27 and J is TRBJ2-1; TRBD2 aligns across 10 bases. The length of the CDR3 is 15 residues. J was trimmed by 6 bases and V by 6 bases; bases with no gene match: 8. CDR1 is MNHEY and CDR2 is SMNVEV in the germline V gene (reference sequence).

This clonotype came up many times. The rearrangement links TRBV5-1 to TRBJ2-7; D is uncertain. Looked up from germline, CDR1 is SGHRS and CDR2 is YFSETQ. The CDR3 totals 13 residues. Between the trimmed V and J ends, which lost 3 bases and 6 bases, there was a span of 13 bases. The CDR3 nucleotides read TGCGCCAGCAGCTCGGTCCTAAGGGCCGAGCAGTACTTC. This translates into CASSSVLRAEQYF.

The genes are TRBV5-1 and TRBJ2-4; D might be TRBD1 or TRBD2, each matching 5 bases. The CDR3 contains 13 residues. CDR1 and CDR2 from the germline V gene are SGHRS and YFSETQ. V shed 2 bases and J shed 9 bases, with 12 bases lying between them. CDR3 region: CASSLGDRGIQYF. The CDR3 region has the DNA TGCGCCAGCAGCTTAGGGGACCGCGGCATTCAGTACTTC.

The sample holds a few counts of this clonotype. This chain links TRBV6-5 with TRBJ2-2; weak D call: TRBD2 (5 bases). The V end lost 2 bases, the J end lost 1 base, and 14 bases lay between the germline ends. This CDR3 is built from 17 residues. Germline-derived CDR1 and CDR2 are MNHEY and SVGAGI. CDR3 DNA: TGTGCCAGCAGTTACACCGGCGAGAGGGTGAACACCGGGGAGCTGTTTTTT. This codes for CASSYTGERVNTGELFF.

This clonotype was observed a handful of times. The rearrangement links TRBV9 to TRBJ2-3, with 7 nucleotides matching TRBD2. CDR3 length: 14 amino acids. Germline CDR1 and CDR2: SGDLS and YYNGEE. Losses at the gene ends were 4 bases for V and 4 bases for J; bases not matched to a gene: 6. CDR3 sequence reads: CASSPLGRADTQYF. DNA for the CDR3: TGTGCCAGCAGCCCCCTAGGGAGGGCAGATACGCAGTATTTT.

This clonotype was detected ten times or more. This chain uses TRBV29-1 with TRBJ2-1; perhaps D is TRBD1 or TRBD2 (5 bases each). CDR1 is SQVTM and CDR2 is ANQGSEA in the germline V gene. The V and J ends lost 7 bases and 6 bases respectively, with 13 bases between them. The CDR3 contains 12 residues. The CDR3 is CSAISGSNEQFF. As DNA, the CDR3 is TGCAGCGCCATTTCAGGGAGCAATGAGCAGTTCTTC.

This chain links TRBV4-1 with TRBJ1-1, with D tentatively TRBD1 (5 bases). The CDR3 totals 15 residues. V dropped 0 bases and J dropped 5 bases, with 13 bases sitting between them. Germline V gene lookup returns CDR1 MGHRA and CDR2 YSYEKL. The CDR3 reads CASSQDLRGRTEAFF. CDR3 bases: TGCGCCAGCAGCCAAGATCTTCGGGGGAGGACTGAAGCTTTCTTT.

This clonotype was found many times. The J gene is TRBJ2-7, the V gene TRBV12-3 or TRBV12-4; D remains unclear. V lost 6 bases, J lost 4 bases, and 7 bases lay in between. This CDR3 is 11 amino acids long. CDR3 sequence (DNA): TGTGCCAGCAGCCGGCAGTACGAGCAGTACTTC. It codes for CASSRQYEQYF.

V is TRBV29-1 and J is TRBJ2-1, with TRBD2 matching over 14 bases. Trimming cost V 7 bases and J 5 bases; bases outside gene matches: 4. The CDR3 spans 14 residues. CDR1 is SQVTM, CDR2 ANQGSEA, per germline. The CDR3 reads CSGAGLAGDNEQFF. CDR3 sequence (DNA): TGCAGCGGTGCGGGACTAGCGGGAGACAATGAGCAGTTCTTC.

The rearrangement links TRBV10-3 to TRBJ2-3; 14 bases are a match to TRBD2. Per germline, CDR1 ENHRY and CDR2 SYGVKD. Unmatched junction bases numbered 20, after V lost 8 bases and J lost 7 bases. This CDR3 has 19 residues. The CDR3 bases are TGTGCCATCTGTCCCTTCAGGACTAGCGGGGGGCCTAAGTGGAATACGCAGTATTTT. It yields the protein CAICPFRTSGGPKWNTQYF.

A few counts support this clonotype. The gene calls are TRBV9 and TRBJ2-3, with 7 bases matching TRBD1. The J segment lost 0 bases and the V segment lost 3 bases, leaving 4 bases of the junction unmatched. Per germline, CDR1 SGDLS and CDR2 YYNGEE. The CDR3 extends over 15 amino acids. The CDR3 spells CASSARTGSTDTQYF. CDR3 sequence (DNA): TGTGCCAGCAGCGCCAGGACAGGTAGCACAGATACGCAGTATTTT. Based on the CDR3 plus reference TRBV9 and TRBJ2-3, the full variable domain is DSGVTQTPKHLITATGQRVTLRCSPRSGDLSVYWYQQSLDQGLQFLIQYYNGEERAKGNILERFSAQQFPDLHSELNLSSLELGDSALYFCASSARTGSTDTQYFGPGTRLTVL.

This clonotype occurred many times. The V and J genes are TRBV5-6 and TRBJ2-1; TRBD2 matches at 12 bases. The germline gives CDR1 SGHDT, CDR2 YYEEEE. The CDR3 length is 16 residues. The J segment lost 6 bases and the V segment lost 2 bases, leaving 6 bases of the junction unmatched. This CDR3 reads CASSFPTSGRANEQFF. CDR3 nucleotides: TGTGCCAGCAGCTTTCCGACTAGCGGGAGAGCCAATGAGCAGTTCTTC.

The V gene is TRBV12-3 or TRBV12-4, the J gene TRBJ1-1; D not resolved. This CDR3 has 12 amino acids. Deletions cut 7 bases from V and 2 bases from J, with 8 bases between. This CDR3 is CASKVVNTEAFF. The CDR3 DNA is TGTGCCAGCAAGGTCGTAAACACTGAAGCTTTCTTT.

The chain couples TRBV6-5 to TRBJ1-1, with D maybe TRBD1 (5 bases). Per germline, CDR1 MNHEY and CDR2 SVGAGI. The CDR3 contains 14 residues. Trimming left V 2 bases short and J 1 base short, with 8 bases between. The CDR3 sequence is CASSYGDRNTEAFF. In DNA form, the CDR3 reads TGTGCCAGCAGTTACGGAGACAGGAACACTGAAGCTTTCTTT.

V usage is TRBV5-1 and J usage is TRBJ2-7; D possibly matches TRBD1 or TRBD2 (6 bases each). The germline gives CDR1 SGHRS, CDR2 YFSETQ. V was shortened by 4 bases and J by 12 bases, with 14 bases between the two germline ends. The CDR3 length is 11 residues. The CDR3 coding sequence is TGCGCCAGCAGCCAGGGCAGGGGAGGGTACTTC. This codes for CASSQGRGGYF. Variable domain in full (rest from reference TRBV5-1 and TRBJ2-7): KAGVTQTPRYLIKTRGQQVTLSCSPISGHRSVSWYQQTPGQGLQFLFEYFSETQRNKGNFPGRFSGRQFSNSRSEMNVSTLELGDSALYLCASSQGRGGYFGPGTRLTVT.

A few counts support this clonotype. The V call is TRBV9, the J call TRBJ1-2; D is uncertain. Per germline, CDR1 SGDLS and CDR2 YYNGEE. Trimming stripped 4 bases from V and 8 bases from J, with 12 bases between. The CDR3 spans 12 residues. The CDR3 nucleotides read TGTGCCAGCAGCTCCAGACCTGAAGGCTACACCTTC. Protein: CASSSRPEGYTF.

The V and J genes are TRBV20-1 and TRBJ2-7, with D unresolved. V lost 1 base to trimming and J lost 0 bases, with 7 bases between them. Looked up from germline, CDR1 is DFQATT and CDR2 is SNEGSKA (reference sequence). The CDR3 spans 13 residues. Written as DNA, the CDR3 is TGCAGTGCTAGAGTAACGGACTCCTACGAGCAGTACTTC. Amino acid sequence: CSARVTDSYEQYF.

CDR3 amino acids: CSALSGGAPNEQFF. The CDR3 DNA is TGCAGTGCTCTAAGCGGGGGGGCCCCCAATGAGCAGTTCTTC. The V call is TRBV20-1, the J call TRBJ2-1; 10 nucleotides line up with TRBD2. This CDR3 is built from 14 residues. Germline values: CDR1 DFQATT, CDR2 SNEGSKA (reference sequence). The V and J ends lost 5 bases and 6 bases, in that order; junction bases with no gene match: 7.

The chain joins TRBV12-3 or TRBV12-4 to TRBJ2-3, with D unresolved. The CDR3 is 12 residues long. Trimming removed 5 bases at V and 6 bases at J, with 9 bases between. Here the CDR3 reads CASSTIRDTQYF. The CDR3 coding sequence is TGTGCCAGCAGTACCATTAGGGATACGCAGTATTTT.

CDR3 in amino acids: CASSLWSDSHEQFF. The CDR3 DNA is TGTGCCAGCAGCCTTTGGTCCGACTCCCATGAGCAGTTCTTC. V usage is TRBV6-1 and J usage is TRBJ2-1; D gene ambiguous. CDR1 MNHNS and CDR2 SASEGT come from the germline V gene. Trimming pared 6 bases from V and 8 bases from J, leaving 17 bases between. The CDR3 consists of 14 residues.